This paragraph covers one T cell receptor beta chain sequence. V lost 0 bases, J lost 6 bases, and 9 bases stayed unmatched. The germline gives CDR1 MGHRA, CDR2 YSYEKL. The CDR3 runs to 18 residues. The data derive from a study of cytomegalovirus exposure and HLA in healthy donors. Amplification used 60 Vbeta primers and 13 Jbeta primers. Using immunoSEQ multiplex PCR, the repertoire was profiled, and TCRdb retains in-frame clones only, with some absent. The sample holds 140,000 or so clones, approximately 83% seen once. The sample taken for sequencing was PBMCs. J is TRBJ2-1 and V is TRBV4-1; 12 nucleotides align to TRBD2. The sequence was collected from a woman aged 40-49 years in good health and CMV-seronegative. In nucleotides, the CDR3 is TGCGCCAGCAGCCAAGATCCTAGCGGGAGGGCCGAATCCAATGAGCAGTTCTTC. Translated: CASSQDPSGRAESNEQFF.